The 11 T cell receptor beta chains presented below share a single source sample, sequenced in a study of human T cells and chemical hapten exposure. TCRdb independently ran MiXCR on the RACE reads; one entry per CDR3 protein. The sample lists more than 85,000 distinct CDR3 sequences; about 11% were seen once. Time point specified: patch test 2, 6 weeks after DPC sensitization. Stated treatment: therapeutic diphenylcyclopropenone sensitization with weekly scalp DPC. Here the sequenced sample was whole blood, taken in connection with sensitization to the hapten diphenylcyclopropenone (DPC). These TCRs come from a middle-aged man with alopecia areata. Some clones in this sample may be carry-over from other donors' samples.

The chain carries TRBV28 and TRBJ2-2; D remains ambiguous. The CDR3 runs to 12 residues. V lost 2 bases and J 5 bases, leaving 3 bases between the germline ends. CDR1 and CDR2 (germline): MDHEN, SYDVKM. The CDR3, as DNA: TGTGCCAGCAGTTTAACTACCGGGGAGCTGTTTTTT. Protein product: CASSLTTGELFF.

In this sample, this clonotype turned up many times. The rearrangement joins TRBV3-2 to TRBJ2-3; TRBD2 was called by the table and not checked on the DNA. TRBV3-2 constitutes a pseudogene. This CDR3 region has 16 residues. The CDR3 here is CASSQDRTSGEYTQYF. The DNA of the CDR3 is TGTGCCAGCAGCCAAGATCGGACTAGCGGGGAGTATACGCAGTATTTT.

The chain links TRBV6-6 to TRBJ1-5; the D gene is possibly TRBD1 (5 bases). The CDR3 is made up of 17 amino acids. V was trimmed by 5 bases and J by 5 bases, leaving 22 bases between them. Per germline, CDR1 MNHNY and CDR2 SVGAGI (reference sequence). The CDR3 sequence is CASSTPRSGTGDQPQHF. The CDR3 DNA is TGTGCCAGCAGTACCCCTCGGTCCGGCACGGGGGATCAGCCCCAGCATTTT.

This clonotype was seen a handful of times. V usage is TRBV20-1 and J usage is TRBJ2-1; 7 bases align to TRBD2. V was clipped by 6 bases and J by 2 bases; unmatched bases: 10. The CDR3 contains 15 residues. The germline V gene encodes CDR1 DFQATT and CDR2 SNEGSKA (reference sequence). The CDR3 DNA reads TGCAGTGCCCCCTCGGCGGGAGACACCTACAATGAGCAGTTCTTC. This codes for CSAPSAGDTYNEQFF.

The chain links TRBV5-6 to TRBJ2-2; 13 nucleotides line up with TRBD2. The CDR3 covers 19 residues. CDR1 is SGHDT and CDR2 is YYEEEE in the germline V gene. V shed 5 bases, J shed 0 bases, and the junction held 10 bases outside the gene matches. CDR3 region: CASRVGLAGSFANTGELFF. In DNA form, the CDR3 reads TGTGCCAGCAGGGTGGGACTAGCGGGAAGCTTCGCGAACACCGGGGAGCTGTTTTTT.

This clonotype was seen ten or more times. The V call is TRBV10-3, the J call TRBJ2-2; D assignment may be TRBD1 or TRBD2 (5 bases each). This CDR3 comprises 15 residues. V lost 6 bases to trimming and J lost 0 bases, with 11 bases between them. Per the germline V gene, CDR1 is ENHRY and CDR2 is SYGVKD. The CDR3 reads CAIRTGTTNTGELFF. In nucleotides, the CDR3 is TGTGCCATCAGGACCGGGACCACGAACACCGGGGAGCTGTTTTTT.

This clonotype was counted at least ten times. The rearrangement joins TRBV3-1 to TRBJ1-2; no clear D gene. The CDR3 is 15 residues long. V was pared by 2 bases and J by 2 bases, with 12 bases between. The V gene's germline CDR1 is LGHDT and CDR2 YNNKEL (reference sequence). CDR3 sequence reads: CASSQTMASNYGYTF. The DNA for the CDR3 is TGTGCCAGCAGCCAAACGATGGCCAGCAACTATGGCTACACCTTC. The full variable domain, rest sourced from reference TRBV3-1 and TRBJ1-2, is DTAVSQTPKYLVTQMGNDKSIKCEQNLGHDTMYWYKQDSKKFLKIMFSYNNKELIINETVPNRFSPKSPDKAHLNLHINSLELGDSAVYFCASSQTMASNYGYTFGSGTRLTVV.

This clonotype was detected once. The junction departs from germline at one end; a sequencing error may be responsible. The rearrangement uses TRBV5-5 and TRBJ1-6; no clear D. The length of the CDR3 is 13 residues. CDR1 SGHKS and CDR2 YYEKEE come from the germline V gene (reference sequence). CDR3 DNA sequence: TGTGCCAGCAGCTTTGGTTTGAATTCACCCCTCAACTTT. It is translated as CASSFGLNSPLNF.

V is TRBV20-1 and J is TRBJ2-5; 11 positions agree with TRBD2. The CDR3 sequence is 16 residues long. V lost 0 bases to trimming and J lost 3 bases; unmatched junction nucleotides: 6. Germline V gene sequence: CDR1 DFQATT, CDR2 SNEGSKA (reference sequence). The CDR3 region has the DNA TGCAGTGCTAGAGATCATACTAGCGGGAGTAAAGAGACCCAGTACTTC. This translates into CSARDHTSGSKETQYF.

The chain joins TRBV9 to TRBJ1-5; D is possibly TRBD1 (6 bases). The V gene lost 4 bases and the J gene lost 0 bases, with 17 bases spanning the gap. The germline V gene has CDR1 SGDLS and CDR2 YYNGEE. This CDR3 has 17 residues. CDR3 DNA: TGTGCCAGCAGCTTTAAGACAGGCGATTTTAGCAATCAGCCCCAGCATTTT. Its translation: CASSFKTGDFSNQPQHF.

The rearrangement links TRBV28 to TRBJ2-6; the match to TRBD1 covers 10 bases. Germline CDR1 reads MDHEN; CDR2 reads SYDVKM. The V gene end was trimmed by 1 base and the J gene end by 0 bases; junction bases not matched to a gene: 6. The CDR3 contains 19 residues. CDR3 coding DNA: TGTGCCAGCAGTTTATTCCGACAGGGGGCCCTCTCTGGGGCCAACGTCCTGACTTTC. Amino acids: CASSLFRQGALSGANVLTF. The full variable domain, with the rest looked up from reference TRBV28 and TRBJ2-6, is DVKVTQSSRYLVKRTGEKVFLECVQDMDHENMFWYRQDPGLGLRLIYFSYDVKMKEKGDIPEGYSVSREKKERFSLILESASTNQTSMYLCASSLFRQGALSGANVLTFGAGSRLTVL.